Below, 7 T cell receptor beta chains from the same sample are listed, as sequenced in a study of metastatic and nonmetastatic thyroid tumors. TCRdb used MiXCR to call clones anew from the PCR reads. The sample lists tens of thousands of clones, 24% occurring once. Thyroid surgery took place with no prior treatment in any patient. Sequenced input: tumor tissue. The receptors shown here come from a female donor with papillary thyroid cancer or a benign thyroid nodule (not recorded which). Some clones in this sample may be carry-over from other donors' samples.

The chain uses TRBV12-3 or TRBV12-4 and TRBJ1-3; D ambiguous. This CDR3 is built from 12 residues. V lost 5 bases and J 4 bases, leaving 6 bases between the germline ends. The CDR3 sequence is CASSPQGNTIYF. Written as DNA, the CDR3 is TGTGCCAGCAGTCCCCAGGGAAACACCATATATTTT.

This clone was counted ten times or more. V gene TRBV2 combines with J gene TRBJ1-5, with TRBD1 as a possible D gene (5 bases). The CDR3 sequence is 16 residues long. Trimming removed 6 bases at V and 3 bases at J, with 18 bases between. From germline, CDR1 is SNHLY and CDR2 FYNNEI. The CDR3 region is CASSLGGAGLNQPQHF. The CDR3 coding sequence is TGTGCCAGCAGCCTGGGTGGGGCAGGTCTCAATCAGCCCCAGCATTTT.

Details on this clone: At one end, the junction sequence differs from germline, possibly due to a read error. This chain joins TRBV6-2 or TRBV6-3 and TRBJ1-5; tentative D call: TRBD1 (5 bases). Germline loops: CDR1 MNHEY, CDR2 SVGEGT. The length of the CDR3 is 13 residues. Written as DNA, the CDR3 is TGTGCCGATGGGGGATATAGCAATCATCCCCAGCATTTT. This translates into CADGGYSNHPQHF.

To note about this clone: An end of the junction differs from the germline gene, which may be a read error. This chain uses TRBV20-1 with TRBJ1-2, with D perhaps matching TRBD1 (6 bases). The CDR3 runs to 12 residues. Germline V lookup: CDR1 DFQATT, CDR2 SNEGSKA (reference sequence). DNA for the CDR3: TGCGGTGCGTGGGGGGCGGACTATGGCTACACCTTC. It specifies CGAWGADYGYTF.

By its share, this clone is medium-sized. The rearrangement links TRBV6-2 or TRBV6-3 to TRBJ2-7; D is perhaps TRBD1 (6 bases). The CDR3 runs to 12 residues. Germline values: CDR1 MNHEY, CDR2 SVGEGT. Trimming removed 6 bases at V and 6 bases at J, with 12 bases between. CDR3 sequence reads: CASRDSASEQYF. The DNA of the CDR3 is TGTGCCAGCAGGGACAGTGCCTCCGAGCAGTACTTC.

At least ten counts were recorded for this clone. This rearrangement joins TRBV7-6 to TRBJ1-5, with D perhaps matching TRBD1 (5 bases). The V end was cut by 7 bases, the J end by 3 bases, with 19 bases between. The CDR3 has 16 residues. Germline V gives CDR1 SGHVS, CDR2 FNYEAQ. For the CDR3, the DNA is TGTGCCAGCAACCTTAATGGGGCAGGCTACAATCAGCCCCAGCATTTT. This codes for CASNLNGAGYNQPQHF.

This clone was observed many times. The chain employs TRBV7-8 and TRBJ2-1; D gene uncertain. Trimming shortened V by 4 bases and J by 4 bases, and 8 bases separated the two germline ends. This CDR3 contains 13 residues. CDR1 SGHVS and CDR2 FQNEAQ come from the germline V gene. The CDR3 DNA reads as TGTGCCAGCAGCTCGACGGTTTACAATGAGCAGTTCTTC. The encoded protein is CASSSTVYNEQFF. Together with reference TRBV7-8 and TRBJ2-1, the CDR3 gives the full variable domain: GAGVSQSPRYKVAKRGQDVALRCDPISGHVSLFWYQQALGQGPEFLTYFQNEAQLDKSGLPSDRFFAERPEGSVSTLKIQRTQQEDSAVYLCASSSTVYNEQFFGPGTRLTVL.